Included here is one TCR beta chain sequence, with context. Its cognate antigen is unknown. The data derive from a study of lymphopenia after photon versus proton radiotherapy. Study outcomes and limitations: After the lymphocyte nadir, photon-treated repertoires showed oligoclonal expansion, especially of CD8+ Temra cells. Photon-treated patients lost naive T cells and TCR diversity; proton-treated stayed stable.

Data came from immunoSEQ multiplex PCR; TCRdb stores just in-frame clones and leaves some out. This repertoire shows 25,000 to 30,000 clones, approximately 87% found once; its top ten account for over 45%. There are 16 residues in the CDR3. The germline V gene has CDR1 WSHSY and CDR2 SAAADI. The V and J ends lost 3 bases and 3 bases, in that order; junction bases with no gene match: 8. The chain uses TRBV10-2 and TRBJ2-7; 10 bases fit TRBD2. The TCR originated in a woman aged 60-75 years with cholangiocarcinoma. Some clones in this sample may be carry-over from other donors' samples. Sample: peripheral blood, taken from a patient treated with proton-based radiotherapy. In DNA form, the CDR3 reads TGCGCCAGCAGTGACCCTCCTAGCGGGGGCCTCTACGAGCAGTACTTC. Amino acid sequence: CASSDPPSGGLYEQYF.